This TCR beta chain was obtained from a study of blood T cell repertoires in COVID-19. On the study more broadly: Spain, Italy and the United States supplied samples that represented acute and convalescent COVID-19.

Sequencing was performed with immunoSEQ multiplex PCR; in TCRdb, only in-frame clones are kept and a portion is missing. The repertoire has roughly 190,000 clones, 80% of them found once; the top ten carry 6.9%. CDR1 is SGHAT and CDR2 is FQNNGV in the germline V gene. The CDR3 runs to 15 residues. Trimming left V 0 bases short and J 6 bases short, with 15 bases between. J is TRBJ2-7 and V is TRBV11-2; maybe TRBD1 (5 bases). The origin of this receptor is a man aged 55 to 70 with acute or convalescent COVID-19. The sample was peripheral blood. The chain's CDR3 is CASSLEGRALSEQYF. CDR3 coding DNA: TGTGCCAGCAGCTTAGAGGGCAGGGCTTTGAGCGAGCAGTACTTC.